The sequence of this TCR beta chain was determined in a study of somatic mutations in cytotoxic T cells in rheumatoid arthritis. Whole-study findings and limits: Rheumatoid arthritis patients were compared with age-matched healthy controls, and their CD8+ T-cell clonality did not differ significantly. Patients with a largest CD8+ clone exceeding 20% of CD8+ cells numbered about an eighth of the roughly 60.

Source study methods: Patient CD8+ clones exceeding 1% seldom corresponded to published virus-specific TCRB sequences. TCRdb keeps only in-frame clones here, not all; method: immunoSEQ multiplex PCR. That table gives V, J and clone size, and the DNA gave D and trimming. The sample holds 15,000 to 20,000 clones, about four fifths seen once. The CDR3 has 15 residues. CDR1 SEHNR and CDR2 FQNEAQ come from the germline V gene (reference sequence). Between the trimmed V and J ends, which lost 4 bases and 4 bases, there was a span of 13 bases. Regarding this clone: Its specificity is unknown. The same CDR3 arises from other DNA sequences in this sample as well.

Magnetic beads with positive selection isolated CD4+ and CD8+ fractions, whose purity was verified by flow cytometry. V gene TRBV7-9 combines with J gene TRBJ1-4, with D possibly being TRBD1 (6 bases). The specimen was CD8+ T cells sorted from blood. This TCR derives from a man aged 18-30 years with rheumatoid arthritis. The CDR3 nucleotides read TGTGCCAGCAGCTCCCGGCAGGGGCTTAATGAAAAACTGTTTTTT. Translation gives CASSSRQGLNEKLFF.